This T cell receptor beta chain was captured in a study of blood T cell repertoires in COVID-19. Study at large: Some COVID-19 samples were acute and others convalescent; all came from the United States, Italy and Spain. T cells, B-cell-depleted T cells, or PBMCs supplied cDNA or gDNA.

From germline, CDR1 is DFQATT and CDR2 SNEGSKA (reference sequence). This CDR3 contains 11 residues. Original processing notes: Reference gene primer amplification in the assay estimated nucleated cell counts. Data came from immunoSEQ multiplex PCR; TCRdb stores just in-frame clones and leaves some out. D and trimming were read from the DNA, whereas the V and J calls and clone size are those reported in that table. The sample has some 71,000 clones, approximately 90% seen once. The sequence was collected from a man aged 30 to 39 with acute or convalescent COVID-19. The chain uses TRBV20-1 and TRBJ1-1, with D possibly TRBD1 on 5 matching bases. The sequenced material came from peripheral blood. CDR3 sequence reads: CRGVGYTEAFF. DNA of the CDR3: TGCAGAGGGGTAGGGTACACTGAAGCTTTCTTT.